The 29 T cell receptor beta chains below come from one sample, sequenced in a study of blood T cells in healthy people across ages (dated by TCRdb to the mid-2010s). The library was prepared using 5' RACE. The run used an Illumina HiSeq 2500. A second PCR of roughly 6 to 11 cycles was run with a J-beta primer mix and a sample-barcoded 5' primer. TCRdb reran the public reads through fastp at Q25 and MiXCR, keeping productive beta chains. Every entry covers one CDR3 protein and lists the most common genes and DNA from its rows. Recorded for this sample are 900,000 to 950,000 distinct CDR3 sequences; under 35% of them occurred a single time. More than 8.5% of the sample comes from the top ten. The same specimen was also included in a second study, on T cells of mothers and their children.

Sequences were obtained from blood. The receptor set was obtained from a woman aged 35 to 49 in good health.

This clonotype showed up many times. The gene calls are TRBV11-2 and TRBJ2-5, with TRBD2 matching over 9 bases. Germline lookup yields CDR1 SGHAT and CDR2 FQNNGV. Germline trimming cut 5 bases from V and 7 bases from J; bases unmatched to any gene: 17. This CDR3 has 17 residues. The CDR3 nucleotides read TGTGCCAGCAGCCCGGTCGCCGGCGGGGGGGCCGGTCGGACCCAGTACTTC. The encoded protein is CASSPVAGGGAGRTQYF. Full variable domain (missing parts from reference TRBV11-2 and TRBJ2-5): EAGVAQSPRYKIIEKRQSVAFWCNPISGHATLYWYQQILGQGPKLLIQFQNNGVVDDSQLPKDRFSAERLKGVDSTLKIQPAKLEDSAVYLCASSPVAGGGAGRTQYFGPGTRLLVL.

In this sample, this clonotype turned up many times. The chain recombines TRBV30 with TRBJ2-7; D remains ambiguous. The CDR3 covers 14 residues. V shed 2 bases and J shed 2 bases, with 13 bases lying between them. In germline, CDR1 is GTSNPN, CDR2 SVGIG (reference sequence). The CDR3 protein is CAWSLGDTTYEQYF. In DNA, the CDR3 is TGTGCCTGGAGTCTCGGAGACACCACCTACGAGCAGTACTTC.

Turning to this clonotype: Sequence at one end of the junction differs from germline and may be a read error. The chain carries TRBV12-3 or TRBV12-4 and TRBJ2-1; 7 bases match TRBD1. This CDR3 is 13 amino acids long. CDR3 DNA sequence: TGTGCCAGCAGACCGACAGGGAGCAATGGGCAGTTCTTC. Protein product: CASRPTGSNGQFF.

V usage is TRBV28 and J usage is TRBJ2-1; TRBD1 agrees at 7 bases. The V and J ends lost 11 bases and 4 bases, in that order; junction bases with no gene match: 11. Per germline, CDR1 MDHEN and CDR2 SYDVKM. This CDR3 is 14 amino acids long. The CDR3 loop is CAGKGQRVYNEQFF. CDR3 nucleotide sequence: TGTGCCGGCAAGGGACAGCGAGTTTACAATGAGCAGTTCTTC.

This clonotype showed up many times. This chain connects TRBV12-3 or TRBV12-4 to TRBJ1-6, with a possible D match to TRBD1 (5 bases). The V and J ends lost 9 bases and 14 bases respectively, with 17 bases between them. This CDR3 is 12 amino acids long. CDR3 DNA sequence: TGTGCCAGTCAACGGTCGGGGGGAGCCCTCCACTTT. This translates into CASQRSGGALHF.

V usage is TRBV7-2 and J usage is TRBJ2-6; TRBD1 aligns across 7 bases. In germline, CDR1 is SGHTA, CDR2 FQGNSA. Trimming cost V 5 bases and J 0 bases; bases outside gene matches: 10. The CDR3 is 18 residues long. CDR3 DNA: TGTGCCAGCAGCCCGGCCCGGCAGGGGGTCTCTGGGGCCAACGTCCTGACTTTC. Translating gives CASSPARQGVSGANVLTF.

CDR3: CASSPLGQGGDEQFF. CDR3 in DNA: TGTGCCAGCAGCCCACTAGGACAGGGGGGGGATGAGCAGTTCTTC. The gene calls are TRBV7-9 and TRBJ2-1; 10 nucleotides line up with TRBD1. V was pared by 5 bases and J by 8 bases, with 9 bases of the junction left unmatched. Germline V gene data show CDR1 as SEHNR and CDR2 as FQNEAQ (reference sequence). The CDR3 is 15 residues long.

This clonotype was counted a few times. The rearrangement links TRBV12-3 or TRBV12-4 to TRBJ1-1; perhaps TRBD1 as D (6 bases). V was pared by 6 bases and J by 4 bases, with 15 bases between. This CDR3 is built from 14 residues. This CDR3 reads CASRIRDIRTEAFF. The CDR3 DNA is TGTGCCAGCAGGATCCGGGACATCCGCACTGAAGCTTTCTTT.

The chain joins TRBV7-2 to TRBJ1-5, with D hard to call. The V gene lost 0 bases and the J gene lost 3 bases, with 6 bases spanning the gap. Per the germline V gene, CDR1 is SGHTA and CDR2 is FQGNSA. CDR3 length equals 14 residues. The CDR3: CASSLAGHNQPQHF. CDR3 bases: TGTGCCAGCAGCTTAGCAGGTCACAATCAGCCCCAGCATTTT.

This clonotype was picked up a small number of times. A junction end diverges from the germline sequence, so it may reflect a read error. J is TRBJ2-4 and V is TRBV11-1, with TRBD1 identical over 8 bases. This CDR3 spans 15 amino acids. Germline assignment: CDR1 SGHAT and CDR2 FQDESV (reference sequence). The CDR3 here is CASSAGQATKNIQDF. The CDR3 region has the DNA TGTGCCAGCAGCGCGGGACAGGCGACCAAAAACATTCAGGACTTC.

J is TRBJ2-7 and V is TRBV11-2; TRBD1 aligns across 9 bases. CDR1 is SGHAT, CDR2 FQNNGV, per germline. V lost 7 bases and J lost 3; bases outside the gene matches: 4. The CDR3 consists of 13 residues. The CDR3 DNA sequence: TGTGCCAGCACCCCGGACAGGGGCTACGAGCAGTACTTC. It is translated as CASTPDRGYEQYF.

V and J are TRBV5-5 and TRBJ2-7, with 7 bases fitting TRBD1. Germline lookup yields CDR1 SGHKS and CDR2 YYEKEE (reference sequence). The V gene end was trimmed by 4 bases and the J gene end by 3 bases; junction bases not matched to a gene: 10. The CDR3 has 15 residues. In DNA form, the CDR3 reads TGTGCCAGCAGCATAACAGGGGCGGGCCGCTACGAGCAGTACTTC. It encodes CASSITGAGRYEQYF.

This clonotype has just a few counts. The J gene is TRBJ2-1, the V gene TRBV9; 7 bases are a match to TRBD2. Unmatched junction bases numbered 6, after V lost 3 bases and J lost 6 bases. Germline V gene lookup returns CDR1 SGDLS and CDR2 YYNGEE. The CDR3 is 14 residues long. The CDR3 nucleotides read TGTGCCAGCAGCGCCCGCTGGGGGGGCAATGAGCAGTTCTTC. This translates into CASSARWGGNEQFF.

Remarks on this clonotype: Being one base from a much bigger clone, this may be a read error. The rearrangement joins TRBV3-1 to TRBJ2-5; D is unclear. The assigned J gene may be wrong: the sequence end matches TRBJ2-7 better. Germline V CDR1 and CDR2: LGHDT, YNNKEL (reference sequence). The CDR3 is 13 residues long. CDR3 in DNA: TGTGCCAGCGGCCATCTCCCGGGCAACGAGCAGTACTTC. Translating gives CASGHLPGNEQYF.

The rearrangement joins TRBV7-2 to TRBJ2-4; D may be TRBD2 (6 bases). CDR3 length: 15 residues. Germline lookup yields CDR1 SGHTA and CDR2 FQGNSA. Trimming stripped 5 bases from V and 13 bases from J, with 24 bases between. CDR3 bases: TGTGCCAGCAGCCCGGGACTCAATAACTACAATGAGCAGTACTTC. The encoded protein is CASSPGLNNYNEQYF.

This clonotype has a handful of counts. One end of the junction does not line up with germline, which may come from a read error. The chain links TRBV2 to TRBJ1-1; 9 bases align to TRBD1. There are 15 residues in the CDR3. Per germline, CDR1 SNHLY and CDR2 FYNNEI. The CDR3 nucleotides read TGTGTCAGCGGGGCCGGGACAGGGATGAATACTGAAGCTTTCTTT. It translates to CVSGAGTGMNTEAFF.

The rearrangement joins TRBV4-3 to TRBJ1-2; D may be TRBD1 (6 bases). The CDR3 covers 15 residues. CDR1 is LGHNA and CDR2 is YSLEER in the germline V gene. The V gene lost 4 bases and the J gene lost 4 bases, with 16 bases spanning the gap. The CDR3 DNA sequence: TGCGCCAGCAGCCTAGACAACCAGGGGTCCTATGGCTACACCTTC. Its translation: CASSLDNQGSYGYTF.

V gene TRBV18 combines with J gene TRBJ2-5; D may correspond to TRBD1 or TRBD2 (5 bases each). This CDR3 contains 15 residues. Germline CDR1 reads KGHSH; CDR2 reads LQKENI. Trimming pared 1 base from V and 2 bases from J, leaving 11 bases between. The DNA for the CDR3 is TGTGCCAGCTCACCACAGGGGCCGGGGCAAGAGACCCAGTACTTC. It codes for CASSPQGPGQETQYF.

A few counts support this clonotype. An end of the junction differs from the germline gene, which may be a read error. This rearrangement joins TRBV6-1 to TRBJ2-2; 10 bases agree with TRBD1. CDR1 is MNHNS, CDR2 SASEGT, per germline. The CDR3 is made up of 19 amino acids. The CDR3 nucleotides read TGTGCCGGCAGTCCAAGACAGGGGGCGCCATCCCCGAGCACCGGGGAGCTGTTTTTT. It yields the protein CAGSPRQGAPSPSTGELFF.

This clonotype came up a few times. V is TRBV7-9 and J is TRBJ1-1; D gene uncertain. Trimming left V 6 bases short and J 5 bases short, with 19 bases between. CDR1 SEHNR and CDR2 FQNEAQ come from the germline V gene (reference sequence). The CDR3 consists of 15 residues. The CDR3 DNA reads as TGTGCCAGCAGTGGGAGGGCCGGTAAGCAAACTGAAGCTTTCTTT. Protein sequence: CASSGRAGKQTEAFF.

This clonotype was counted only a few times. This rearrangement joins TRBV4-1 to TRBJ2-3, with 9 bases aligning to TRBD2. Trimming removed 1 base from V and 3 bases from J; junction bases left unmatched: 11. CDR3 length: 18 amino acids. Looked up from germline, CDR1 is MGHRA and CDR2 is YSYEKL. CDR3 region: CASSQVGGLARGTDTQYF. DNA for the CDR3: TGCGCCAGCAGCCAAGTCGGCGGACTAGCGAGGGGGACAGATACGCAGTATTTT.

This clonotype has only a few counts. This rearrangement joins TRBV28 to TRBJ2-1; TRBD2 matches 10 bases. Trimming took 1 base from V and 11 from J; bases not matched to a gene: 8. The CDR3 extends over 15 amino acids. In germline, CDR1 is MDHEN, CDR2 SYDVKM. DNA of the CDR3: TGTGCCAGCAGTTTATCGTCCGGACTAGCGGTAAAGCAGTTCTTC. Amino acid sequence: CASSLSSGLAVKQFF.

On this clonotype: Its ends do not fully match the called genes, so a read error is possible. This chain links TRBV12-3 or TRBV12-4 with TRBJ2-7; D remains unclear. There are 12 residues in the CDR3. This CDR3 is CASRGYSYGQYF. CDR3 sequence (DNA): TGTGCCAGCAGGGGCTACAGCTACGGGCAGTACTTC.

The genes are TRBV18 and TRBJ1-2; D not certain. CDR1 is KGHSH, CDR2 LQKENI, per germline. Trimming left V 3 bases short and J 3 bases short, with 8 bases between. The length of the CDR3 is 13 residues. In nucleotides, the CDR3 is TGTGCCAGCTCACCGGACGGTTACTATGGCTACACCTTC. This gives the protein CASSPDGYYGYTF.

This clonotype was found a few times. The rearrangement uses TRBV20-1 and TRBJ1-4, with TRBD1 as a possible D gene (6 bases). The CDR3 sequence is 13 residues long. CDR1 DFQATT and CDR2 SNEGSKA come from the germline V gene (reference sequence). V dropped 5 bases and J dropped 4 bases, with 11 bases sitting between them. CDR3 DNA sequence: TGCAGTGCTGAGACAGGCCTTAATGAAAAACTGTTTTTT. This sequence encodes CSAETGLNEKLFF.

The chain combines TRBV7-6 with TRBJ2-3; 12 nucleotides line up with TRBD2. V was clipped by 5 bases and J by 0 bases; unmatched bases: 9. CDR1 SGHVS and CDR2 FNYEAQ come from the germline V gene. This CDR3 region has 18 residues. For the CDR3, the DNA is TGTGCCAGCAGCCCAAGACTAGCGGGGGCGACTAGCACAGATACGCAGTATTTT. Residues: CASSPRLAGATSTDTQYF.

This chain uses TRBV7-2 with TRBJ1-1; TRBD1 matches 8 bases. Germline lookup yields CDR1 SGHTA and CDR2 FQGNSA. CDR3 length: 15 amino acids. The trim removed 0 bases at V and 5 bases at J, leaving 5 bases unmatched. The CDR3 loop reads CASSLARTGWTEAFF. In DNA, the CDR3 is TGTGCCAGCAGCTTAGCTCGGACAGGGTGGACTGAAGCTTTCTTT.

This clonotype showed up many times. The chain is built from TRBV6-5 and TRBJ2-7; TRBD1 might be the D (6 bases). Trimming took 5 bases from V and 7 from J, leaving 18 bases between them. The germline V gene has CDR1 MNHEY and CDR2 SVGAGI. The CDR3 spans 14 residues. CDR3 amino acids: CASSAPQGLREQYF. CDR3 nucleotides: TGTGCCAGCAGTGCCCCACAGGGTTTGAGGGAGCAGTACTTC.

This clonotype has only a few counts. The rearrangement joins TRBV11-3 to TRBJ2-7, with a tentative D call TRBD1 (6 bases). The CDR3 runs to 13 residues. Per the germline V gene, CDR1 is SGHNT and CDR2 is YENEEA. V lost 5 bases and J lost 6, with 14 bases in between. CDR3 sequence reads: CASSISQGREQYF. The CDR3 bases are TGTGCCAGCAGCATCAGCCAGGGGCGCGAGCAGTACTTC.